Below, 8 T cell receptor beta chains from the same sample are listed, as sequenced in a study of T cells after yellow fever vaccination. One entry per CDR3 protein results from TCRdb running MiXCR on the 5' RACE reads. The sample includes some 320,000 distinct CDR3 sequences, approximately 4% seen only once; the top ten take approximately 19%. The input for sequencing was PBMCs, taken 15 days after the yellow fever booster vaccination. The receptors originated from a man between 18 and 29 years old who received the YFV17D yellow fever vaccine.

In its sample, this clonotype was seen a few times. The rearrangement uses TRBV6-1 and TRBJ1-1, with no clear D. The CDR3 loop spans 12 amino acids. The ends were cut back, 2 bases at V and 8 bases at J, with 9 bases in the middle. Per the germline V gene, CDR1 is MNHNS and CDR2 is SASEGT. As DNA, the CDR3 is TGTGCCAGCAGTGAACAGAAGCTAGAAGCTTTCTTT. Translating it yields CASSEQKLEAFF.

This clonotype was counted a few times. The V call is TRBV2, the J call TRBJ2-5; perhaps D is TRBD1 or TRBD2 (5 bases each). The CDR3 is 13 amino acids. Per germline, CDR1 SNHLY and CDR2 FYNNEI. V was cut by 6 bases and J by 4 bases, with 12 bases left in between. The CDR3 spells CASSGDVRETQYF. The CDR3 nucleotides are TGTGCCAGCAGCGGGGACGTGAGAGAGACCCAGTACTTC.

This rearrangement joins TRBV5-1 to TRBJ2-7; TRBD1 aligns across 7 bases. Germline values: CDR1 SGHRS, CDR2 YFSETQ. This CDR3 contains 15 residues. With V trimmed by 3 bases and J by 6 bases, 12 bases remained unmatched. The CDR3 sequence is CASSSLTAQGSEQYF. The DNA for the CDR3 is TGCGCCAGCAGCTCTCTGACAGCACAGGGGAGCGAGCAGTACTTC.

This clonotype showed up just a few times. The chain uses TRBV11-2 and TRBJ1-5, with D possibly TRBD1 on 6 matching bases. CDR1 SGHAT and CDR2 FQNNGV come from the germline V gene. The CDR3 is 13 residues long. V lost 5 bases and J 7 bases, leaving 12 bases between the germline ends. For the CDR3, the DNA is TGTGCCAGCAGCCGACGGGGGGCCCAGCCCCAGCATTTT. Its protein product is CASSRRGAQPQHF.

The rearrangement links TRBV5-1 to TRBJ1-2; 9 bases agree with TRBD1. Trimming cost V 4 bases and J 7 bases; bases outside gene matches: 8. CDR3 length: 14 amino acids. Germline CDR1 SGHRS, CDR2 YFSETQ. The CDR3 nucleotides read TGCGCCAGCAGCGTGAGGGACAGGGAAGGTGGCTACACCTTC. It is translated as CASSVRDREGGYTF.

The chain combines TRBV11-2 with TRBJ2-7, with 8 bases aligning to TRBD1. The V gene's germline CDR1 is SGHAT and CDR2 FQNNGV. With 3 bases clipped from V and 3 bases from J, the junction kept 13 bases outside the gene matches. The CDR3 is 17 amino acids. The CDR3 is CASSLASGQAFLYEQYV. In nucleotides, the CDR3 is TGTGCCAGCAGCTTGGCGTCGGGACAGGCATTTCTCTACGAGCAGTACGTC.

This clonotype was detected only a few times. The chain recombines TRBV2 with TRBJ2-7; 9 nucleotides line up with TRBD2. Germline V gene sequence: CDR1 SNHLY, CDR2 FYNNEI. After removal of 3 bases from V and 3 bases from J, the junction contained 3 bases not matched to a gene. The CDR3 has 14 amino acids. CDR3 region: CASSEAAGGYEQYV. The CDR3 bases are TGTGCCAGCAGTGAGGCAGCGGGGGGCTACGAGCAGTACGTC.

This sequence joins TRBV13 and TRBJ1-2; D remains unclear. Germline assignment: CDR1 PRHDT and CDR2 FYEKMQ (reference sequence). This CDR3 contains 15 residues. V was clipped by 1 base and J by 4 bases, with 13 bases between them. The CDR3 spells CASSLEESPIYGYTF. DNA for the CDR3: TGTGCCAGCAGCTTAGAGGAGTCGCCCATCTATGGCTACACCTTC.